Sequencing of this T cell receptor beta chain was carried out in a study of T cells in Graves' hyperthyroidism and ophthalmopathy. Germline V gene lookup returns CDR1 MNHEY and CDR2 SVGEGT. V lost 5 bases to trimming and J lost 2 bases, with 10 bases between them. CDR3 length: 14 amino acids. Researchers amplified the TCR beta CDR3 regions from RNA transcripts. The TCR CDR3 first-round RT-PCR relied on the HTBI primer set. A single record per CDR3 protein comes from TCRdb applying MiXCR to the multiplex PCR reads. The sample carries 460,000 or so distinct CDR3 sequences, roughly 14% recorded once. Note on this clonotype: What it binds is unknown.

The study, taken as a whole, reports: The model predicted ophthalmopathy a median approximately six months before onset. Through a model of 13 V-J features, ophthalmopathy was separated from stable hyperthyroidism.

Stable Graves' hyperthyroidism meant no ophthalmopathy progression within 18 months. This TCR was sampled from a woman between 18 and 29 years old with Graves' hyperthyroidism. Sequences were obtained from blood. The chain carries TRBV6-2 or TRBV6-3 and TRBJ1-5, with D perhaps matching TRBD1 (5 bases). The CDR3 DNA reads TGTGCCAGCAGTAACCGGGACGGCAATCAGCCCCAGCATTTT. Its translation: CASSNRDGNQPQHF.